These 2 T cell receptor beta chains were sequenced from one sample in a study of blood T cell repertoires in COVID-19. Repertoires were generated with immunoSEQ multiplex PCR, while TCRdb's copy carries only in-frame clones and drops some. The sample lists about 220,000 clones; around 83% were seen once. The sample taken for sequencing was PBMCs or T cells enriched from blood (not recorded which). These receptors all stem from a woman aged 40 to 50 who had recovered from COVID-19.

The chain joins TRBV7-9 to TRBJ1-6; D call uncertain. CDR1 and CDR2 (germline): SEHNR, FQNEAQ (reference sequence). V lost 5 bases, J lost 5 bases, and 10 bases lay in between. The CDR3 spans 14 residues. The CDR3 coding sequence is TGTGCCAGCAGCCATCTCGGGGATAATTCACCCCTCCACTTT. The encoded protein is CASSHLGDNSPLHF. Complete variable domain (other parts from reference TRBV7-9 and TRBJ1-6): DTGVSQNPRHKITKRGQNVTFRCDPISEHNRLYWYRQTLGQGPEFLTYFQNEAQLEKSRLLSDRFSAERPKGSFSTLEIQRTEQGDSAMYLCASSHLGDNSPLHFGNGTRLTVT.

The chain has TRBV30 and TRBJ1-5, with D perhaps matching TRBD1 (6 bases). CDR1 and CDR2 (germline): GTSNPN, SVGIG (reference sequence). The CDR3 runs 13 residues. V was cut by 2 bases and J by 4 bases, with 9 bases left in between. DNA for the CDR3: TGTGCCTGGAGTTCCCAGGGGAATCAGCCCCAGCATTTT. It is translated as CAWSSQGNQPQHF.